This T cell receptor (beta chain) was recorded in a study of T cell clonality in common variable immunodeficiency. Study-level points and caveats: What drives increased CVID clonality needs T cell subpopulation sequencing. Repertoire-complication correlations in CVID were limited by patient heterogeneity.

Assay: immunoSEQ multiplex PCR; the TCRdb copy retains only in-frame clones and omits some. The sample holds more than 55,000 clones, and no clone turns up only once. At least ten counts were recorded for this clone. Its antigen is undetermined. The read ends 3 residues early relative to the CDR3; the germline J gene fills the gap. Germline V CDR1 and CDR2: MNHEY, SVGEGT. CDR3 length: 14 amino acids. Trimming took off 2 bases at V and 5 bases at J, with 10 bases between the two ends. Caucasian heritage predominated among both patients and controls. Each donor provided about 4.5 to 9 ml of heparinized whole blood.

Input material: peripheral blood mononuclear cells. This rearrangement joins TRBV6-2 or TRBV6-3 to TRBJ2-1; a possible D gene is TRBD2 (6 bases). This TCR derives from a person aged 18 to 75 in good health. CDR3 DNA, as far as it was read: TGTGCCAGCAGTTACCGGGGACTGCACAATGAG. It translates to CASSYRGLHNE. The CDR3, in full, reads CASSYRGLHNEQFF.